A single T cell receptor (beta chain) is shown here with its context. Its target is not known. The sample belongs to a study of CD8 T cells in ankylosing spondylitis. Study outcomes and limitations: The authors reported significant enrichment of disease-linked clones in matched ankylosing spondylitis synovial fluid.

TCRdb passed the 5' RACE reads through MiXCR, listing each CDR3 protein once. The data hold 25,000 to 35,000 distinct CDR3 sequences, with approximately 14% observed a single time. Germline trimming cut 5 bases from V and 4 bases from J; bases unmatched to any gene: 2. CDR1 and CDR2 from the germline V gene are SGHAT and FQNNGV. This CDR3 is 14 amino acids long. The rearrangement joins TRBV11-2 to TRBJ2-3; 11 nucleotides agree with TRBD2. This sequence originates from a male donor with ankylosing spondylitis or in good health (not recorded which). Sequenced: blood. The CDR3 is CASSQGLAADTQYF. The CDR3 coding sequence is TGTGCCAGCAGCCAGGGACTAGCGGCAGATACGCAGTATTTT. Drawing the rest from reference TRBV11-2 and TRBJ2-3, the complete variable domain is EAGVAQSPRYKIIEKRQSVAFWCNPISGHATLYWYQQILGQGPKLLIQFQNNGVVDDSQLPKDRFSAERLKGVDSTLKIQPAKLEDSAVYLCASSQGLAADTQYFGPGTRLTVL.